A selection of T cell receptor beta chains follows, all from one sample in a study of blood T cell repertoires in COVID-19. The table came from immunoSEQ multiplex PCR; TCRdb's copy has only in-frame clones and leaves some out. The data contain approximately 170,000 clones, 70% to 90% of them seen just once; the ten biggest clones take up approximately 7%. Sequenced input: peripheral blood. These receptors originate from a man at least 80 years old with COVID-19, enrolled during active disease. Both conserved end residues are part of each CDR3. A D gene is named only where the DNA matches it firmly. Clone sizes are given selectively: once, few, many, or a class where the clone is expanded.

DNA: TGTGCCAGCAGCTTGGAGTCGGCGGGGGGCTACACCTTC; CDR3: CASSLESAGGYTF; size: NA; V: TRBV5-4; J: TRBJ1-2; D: NA
DNA: TGCGCCAGCAGCTTGGACCCGGGGACCGGGGAGCTGTTTTTT; CDR3: CASSLDPGTGELFF; size: NA; V: TRBV5-1; J: TRBJ2-2; D: NA
DNA: TGTGCCAGCAGCCAGGAGGGGTCTTCCTATGGCTACACCTTC; CDR3: CASSQEGSSYGYTF; size: NA; V: TRBV3-1/TRBV3-2; J: TRBJ1-2; D: NA
DNA: TGTGCCAGCAGCTTGGTTGGGACTAGTCTCAATGAGCAGTTCTTC; CDR3: CASSLVGTSLNEQFF; size: NA; V: TRBV5-4; J: TRBJ2-1; D: TRBD2
DNA: TGTGCCAGCAGCCAAGGGACAGGGTTGGACAATCAGCCCCAGCATTTT; CDR3: CASSQGTGLDNQPQHF; size: NA; V: TRBV4-2; J: TRBJ1-5; D: TRBD1
DNA: TGTGCCAGCAGTGAAGCAGCGAGGGATAGCTACACCTTC; CDR3: CASSEAARDSYTF; size: NA; V: TRBV6-1; J: TRBJ1-2; D: NA
DNA: TGTGCTAGTGGCCGCGGACAGAGGACAGATACGCAGTATTTT; CDR3: CASGRGQRTDTQYF; size: NA; V: TRBV12-5; J: TRBJ2-3; D: NA
DNA: TGCAGCGTTGGGGCAGCGGGTGAAAAACTGTTTTTT; CDR3: CSVGAAGEKLFF; size: once; V: TRBV29-1; J: TRBJ1-4; D: NA
DNA: TGTGCCAGTAGTATAGGCCACAGGGGCTCGCAGTACTTC; CDR3: CASSIGHRGSQYF; size: NA; V: TRBV19; J: TRBJ2-7; D: TRBD1
DNA: TGTGCCAGCAGTGAATTAGGCGGCTACTACGAGCAGTACTTC; CDR3: CASSELGGYYEQYF; size: NA; V: TRBV2; J: TRBJ2-7; D: NA
DNA: TGCGCCAGCAGCTTGGACGGAGGGCGATCCTACAATGAGCAGTTCTTC; CDR3: CASSLDGGRSYNEQFF; size: once; V: TRBV5-1; J: TRBJ2-1; D: NA
DNA: TGTGCCAGCAGTGAAAAGGGGTCTTTTGGTGAAGCTTTCTTT; CDR3: CASSEKGSFGEAFF; size: NA; V: TRBV2; J: TRBJ1-1; D: NA
DNA: TGTGCCAGTAGTCCTGGACAGGGGGGAGAAAAACTGTTTTTT; CDR3: CASSPGQGGEKLFF; size: NA; V: TRBV19; J: TRBJ1-4; D: TRBD1
DNA: TGTGCCAGCAGTTACAGGGGCGGCAATCAGCCCCAGCATTTT; CDR3: CASSYRGGNQPQHF; size: NA; V: TRBV6-5; J: TRBJ1-5; D: NA
DNA: TGTGCCAGCAGCTTGGGGGGGACCAGGGGCAACACCGGGGAGCTGTTTTTT; CDR3: CASSLGGTRGNTGELFF; size: NA; V: TRBV5-4; J: TRBJ2-2; D: NA
DNA: TGTGCCAGCAGCAGTACAGGGGTCGTCACTGAAGCTTTCTTT; CDR3: CASSSTGVVTEAFF; size: NA; V: TRBV11-3; J: TRBJ1-1; D: TRBD1
DNA: TGTGCCAGCAGCCAATCGTGGGGGGGCGCTGGGACTGAAGCTTTCTTT; CDR3: CASSQSWGGAGTEAFF; size: NA; V: TRBV3-1/TRBV3-2; J: TRBJ1-1; D: NA
DNA: TGTGCCAGCAGCGTCGACCCAGGTACCGATTCACCCCTCCACTTT; CDR3: CASSVDPGTDSPLHF; size: few; V: TRBV9; J: TRBJ1-6; D: NA
DNA: TGTGCCAGCAGTTTGGGACTAGCGGGGGGGAAAGGACGATCCTACGAGCAGTACTTC; CDR3: CASSLGLAGGKGRSYEQYF; size: NA; V: TRBV6-2/TRBV6-3; J: TRBJ2-7; D: TRBD2
DNA: TGTGCCAGCAGCTTGAGAAAACTTTACGAGCAGTACTTC; CDR3: CASSLRKLYEQYF; size: NA; V: TRBV5-6; J: TRBJ2-7; D: NA
DNA: TGCGCCAGCAGCCAGGGGACAGGGAGGGCAACTAATGAAAAACTGTTTTTT; CDR3: CASSQGTGRATNEKLFF; size: NA; V: TRBV4-3; J: TRBJ1-4; D: TRBD1
DNA: TGTGCCAGCAGCCCGAAGGCAGGACAAGAGACCCAGTACTTC; CDR3: CASSPKAGQETQYF; size: NA; V: TRBV11-1; J: TRBJ2-5; D: NA
DNA: TGCAGCGCTGGGCCGGGACAGGGGGCTCACGAGCAGTACTTC; CDR3: CSAGPGQGAHEQYF; size: NA; V: TRBV29-1; J: TRBJ2-7; D: TRBD1
DNA: TGTGCCAGCAGCTTAGAAGGGGCGGGGCGGTACAATGAGCAGTTCTTC; CDR3: CASSLEGAGRYNEQFF; size: NA; V: TRBV11-2; J: TRBJ2-1; D: NA
DNA: TGTGCCAGCAGCTCGACAGGGGGGGGACAGCCCCAGCATTTT; CDR3: CASSSTGGGQPQHF; size: NA; V: TRBV5-6; J: TRBJ1-5; D: TRBD1
DNA: TGTGCCAGCAGCTTCATGGCAGGGGAAGATACGCAGTATTTT; CDR3: CASSFMAGEDTQYF; size: NA; V: TRBV7-2; J: TRBJ2-3; D: NA
DNA: TGCGCCAGCAGCTTGTACCCCGGACTAAACACTGAAGCTTTCTTT; CDR3: CASSLYPGLNTEAFF; size: few; V: TRBV5-1; J: TRBJ1-1; D: NA
DNA: TGTGCCACCAGTGATAGGGGGCGAGACTATGGCTACACCTTC; CDR3: CATSDRGRDYGYTF; size: NA; V: TRBV24-1; J: TRBJ1-2; D: TRBD1
DNA: TGTGCCAGCAGCTTGTTGCTTAGCGCGCGAGAGACCCAGTACTTC; CDR3: CASSLLLSARETQYF; size: NA; V: TRBV5-4; J: TRBJ2-5; D: NA
DNA: TGTGCCAGCAGGCCCCCCGGGACTAGCGGGGTTTCCTACAATGAGCAGTTCTTC; CDR3: CASRPPGTSGVSYNEQFF; size: NA; V: TRBV3-1/TRBV3-2; J: TRBJ2-1; D: TRBD2
DNA: TGTGCCAGCAGGAGGACCTCTCGGGGGGCGAGCTCCCCCACCGGGGAGCTGTTTTTT; CDR3: CASRRTSRGASSPTGELFF; size: NA; V: TRBV7-2; J: TRBJ2-2; D: NA
DNA: TGTGCCAGCAGCGGGGGGGGTTCACCCCTCCACTTT; CDR3: CASSGGGSPLHF; size: NA; V: TRBV7-8; J: TRBJ1-6; D: NA
DNA: TGTGCCAGCAGCCAAGATCTGTATAGCAATCAGCCCCAGCATTTT; CDR3: CASSQDLYSNQPQHF; size: NA; V: TRBV3-1/TRBV3-2; J: TRBJ1-5; D: NA
DNA: TGTGCCAGCACTCGGGACTATTTGACTGAAGCTTTCTTT; CDR3: CASTRDYLTEAFF; size: NA; V: TRBV6-5; J: TRBJ1-1; D: NA
DNA: TGTGCCAGCAGTTACGACACAACTAATGAAAAACTGTTTTTT; CDR3: CASSYDTTNEKLFF; size: NA; V: TRBV6-5; J: TRBJ1-4; D: NA
DNA: TGTGCCAGCAGCCAACGCGGTACGCGAGTTGATGAAGCTTTCTTT; CDR3: CASSQRGTRVDEAFF; size: once; V: TRBV27; J: TRBJ1-1; D: NA
DNA: TGTGCCAGCAGCCCACGGGGACAGGGAACCTACGAGCAGTACTTC; CDR3: CASSPRGQGTYEQYF; size: once; V: TRBV11-2; J: TRBJ2-7; D: TRBD1
DNA: TGTGCCAGTAGTATTACGCTAGCCGGGACACTTTATAGCAATCAGCCCCAGCATTTT; CDR3: CASSITLAGTLYSNQPQHF; size: NA; V: TRBV19; J: TRBJ1-5; D: NA
DNA: TGTGCCAGCAGCTTAGGGGTACTTAAGGGGGAAAAACTGTTTTTT; CDR3: CASSLGVLKGEKLFF; size: NA; V: TRBV7-2; J: TRBJ1-4; D: NA
DNA: TGCGCCAGCAGTTTAACAGGGGCGAAAGATACGCAGTATTTT; CDR3: CASSLTGAKDTQYF; size: NA; V: TRBV10-1; J: TRBJ2-3; D: TRBD1
DNA: TGCAGTGCTACAGGGAATGAAAAACTGTTTTTT; CDR3: CSATGNEKLFF; size: few; V: TRBV20-1; J: TRBJ1-4; D: NA
DNA: TGTGCCAGCAGCGTAGAAGAGACTAGCGGCAGGGCCCAGTACTTC; CDR3: CASSVEETSGRAQYF; size: NA; V: TRBV9; J: TRBJ2-5; D: TRBD2
DNA: TGTGCCAGCAGCCACCAGGGTGCGACTGAAGCTTTCTTT; CDR3: CASSHQGATEAFF; size: NA; V: TRBV3-1/TRBV3-2; J: TRBJ1-1; D: NA
DNA: TGTGCCAGCAGCTGGGGACAAAGAAATCAGCCCCAGCATTTT; CDR3: CASSWGQRNQPQHF; size: NA; V: TRBV28; J: TRBJ1-5; D: NA
DNA: TGCGCCAGCAGCCAAGTCACAGGGGCGGAGACCCAGTACTTC; CDR3: CASSQVTGAETQYF; size: NA; V: TRBV4-1; J: TRBJ2-5; D: TRBD1
DNA: TGTGCCAGCAGCTTACGAGGGCGTGACTATGGCTACACCTTC; CDR3: CASSLRGRDYGYTF; size: few; V: TRBV5-6; J: TRBJ1-2; D: NA
DNA: TGTGCCAGCAGCTTAGGGGAGGGGTCTGGAAACACCATATATTTT; CDR3: CASSLGEGSGNTIYF; size: NA; V: TRBV7-2; J: TRBJ1-3; D: NA